Presented here are 18 T cell receptor beta chains from one specimen sequenced in a study of T cell responses to AZD1222 COVID-19 vaccine. The data were produced by immunoSEQ multiplex PCR, yet TCRdb's version contains in-frame clones alone and is incomplete. The sample holds around 92,000 clones, roughly 93% seen once. Sequencing was performed on peripheral blood, taken on day 0 of AZD1222 vaccination. Receptors were obtained from an adult in good health.

CDR3 DNA: TGTGCCAGCTCACGAGACAGGGGGCCCTACGAGCAGTACTTC. As protein: CASSRDRGPYEQYF. The J gene is TRBJ2-7, the V gene TRBV18; 10 bases are a match to TRBD1. The V gene's germline CDR1 is KGHSH and CDR2 LQKENI. J gave up 2 bases and V 4 bases, and 2 bases lay outside the gene matches. There are 14 residues in the CDR3.

The gene calls are TRBV6-5 and TRBJ1-6; 7 nucleotides line up with TRBD1. This CDR3 is 15 amino acids long. Trimming at V came to 7 bases and at J to 0 bases, leaving 3 bases not matched to a gene. Germline CDR1 is MNHEY and CDR2 is SVGAGI. The CDR3 bases are TGTGCCAGCAATGGGGACAGCTCCTATAATTCACCCCTCCACTTT. This translates into CASNGDSSYNSPLHF.

In this sample, this clone turned up once. The chain joins TRBV5-1 to TRBJ2-7, with no clear D. The CDR3 runs 14 residues. In germline, CDR1 is SGHRS, CDR2 YFSETQ. Trimming stripped 4 bases from V and 0 bases from J, with 11 bases between. CDR3 region: CASSQLRSSYEQYF. CDR3 in DNA: TGCGCCAGCAGCCAACTTCGAAGCTCCTACGAGCAGTACTTC.

This chain joins TRBV20-1 and TRBJ1-2, with D unresolved. The CDR3 length is 10 residues. The V and J ends lost 3 bases and 2 bases respectively, with 1 base between them. Germline loops: CDR1 DFQATT, CDR2 SNEGSKA (reference sequence). CDR3 sequence (DNA): TGCAGTGCTAGGAACTATGGCTACACCTTC. Its protein product is CSARNYGYTF.

The rearrangement joins TRBV28 to TRBJ2-7; 9 bases align to TRBD1. Germline V gives CDR1 MDHEN, CDR2 SYDVKM. With V trimmed by 5 bases and J by 3 bases, 8 bases remained unmatched. CDR3 length equals 15 residues. The DNA for the CDR3 is TGTGCCAGCAGTACCACCGGGACAGGGTTCTACGAGCAGTACTTC. Translating gives CASSTTGTGFYEQYF.

The chain couples TRBV4-3 to TRBJ1-5; unclear D gene. With 0 bases removed from V and 0 bases from J, the gap between germline ends came to 15 bases. The CDR3 covers 18 residues. Per germline, CDR1 LGHNA and CDR2 YSLEER. The CDR3 loop reads CASSQELSSGNSNQPQHF. The CDR3 DNA reads TGCGCCAGCAGCCAAGAACTGTCGTCAGGTAATAGCAATCAGCCCCAGCATTTT.

The chain employs TRBV6-1 and TRBJ2-1; the D is unclear. The germline V and J ends were trimmed by 0 bases and 0 bases, with 12 bases remaining between them. The CDR3 runs 17 residues. CDR1 is MNHNS, CDR2 SASEGT, per germline. The CDR3 spells CASSEAGSSRSYNEQFF. CDR3 DNA: TGTGCCAGCAGTGAAGCTGGGTCCTCCCGCTCCTACAATGAGCAGTTCTTC.

The V and J genes are TRBV7-9 and TRBJ2-6, with 8 bases matching TRBD1. The ends lost 5 bases at V and 2 bases at J; junction bases unmatched: 8. CDR3 length: 17 amino acids. Germline V CDR1 and CDR2: SEHNR, FQNEAQ (reference sequence). CDR3 sequence: CASSSRGRGTGANVLTF. In DNA form, the CDR3 reads TGTGCCAGCAGCAGCAGGGGGCGTGGTACTGGGGCCAACGTCCTGACTTTC.

The rearrangement uses TRBV5-5 and TRBJ1-2; 10 bases fit TRBD1. Trimming at V came to 5 bases and at J to 4 bases, leaving 5 bases not matched to a gene. The CDR3 covers 14 residues. Germline V CDR1 and CDR2: SGHKS, YYEKEE (reference sequence). DNA of the CDR3: TGTGCCAGCAGGTCAGACAGGGGGCTCTATGGCTACACCTTC. Amino acid sequence: CASRSDRGLYGYTF.

The rearrangement links TRBV6-5 to TRBJ2-7; possibly TRBD1 or TRBD2 for D (5 bases each). V was shortened by 2 bases and J by 0 bases, with 11 bases between the two germline ends. There are 15 residues in the CDR3. Germline CDR1 and CDR2: MNHEY and SVGAGI. The chain's CDR3 is CASSYGTASSYEQYF. CDR3 DNA: TGTGCCAGCAGTTACGGGACGGCAAGCTCCTACGAGCAGTACTTC.

V usage is TRBV7-2 and J usage is TRBJ2-3; D not resolved. The CDR3 extends over 13 amino acids. V lost 5 bases and J lost 6, with 12 bases in between. CDR1 SGHTA and CDR2 FQGNSA come from the germline V gene. CDR3 DNA sequence: TGTGCCAGCAGCCCAACCCTGGGTGATACGCAGTATTTT. Translated, it gives CASSPTLGDTQYF.

This rearrangement joins TRBV7-2 to TRBJ1-5, with D possibly being TRBD1 (6 bases). CDR1 and CDR2 from the germline V gene are SGHTA and FQGNSA. CDR3 length: 16 amino acids. Trimming stripped 3 bases from V and 5 bases from J, with 17 bases between. CDR3 residues: CASSLGSGVKYQPQHF. In DNA, the CDR3 is TGTGCCAGCAGCTTGGGGTCAGGGGTTAAGTATCAGCCCCAGCATTTT.

The chain carries TRBV2 and TRBJ1-2, with D unresolved. The CDR3 has 12 amino acids. Deletions cut 7 bases from V and 4 bases from J, with 10 bases between. Germline V gives CDR1 SNHLY, CDR2 FYNNEI. The CDR3 DNA sequence: TGTGCCAGCACCCGAAGTCCCTATGGCTACACCTTC. Translated: CASTRSPYGYTF.

This clone was detected once. The chain is built from TRBV6-5 and TRBJ1-5; possibly TRBD1 for D (5 bases). The germline CDR1 and CDR2 sequences are MNHEY and SVGAGI. The CDR3 has 15 residues. The V end was cut by 2 bases, the J end by 2 bases, with 10 bases between. The DNA for the CDR3 is TGTGCCAGCAGTTACGCCGCGACAGGCAATCAGCCCCAGCATTTT. This translates into CASSYAATGNQPQHF.

The chain uses TRBV7-3 and TRBJ2-5; 7 bases map to TRBD1. Looked up from germline, CDR1 is SGHTA and CDR2 is FQGTGA. Germline trimming cut 0 bases from V and 5 bases from J; bases unmatched to any gene: 3. CDR3 length: 14 residues. In nucleotides, the CDR3 is TGTGCCAGCAGCTTAACAGGGGGCGGTGAGACCCAGTACTTC. Translating gives CASSLTGGGETQYF.

The chain uses TRBV6-2 or TRBV6-3 and TRBJ1-2; D is unclear. In germline, CDR1 is MNHEY, CDR2 SVGEGT. CDR3 length equals 13 residues. Trimming stripped 5 bases from V and 8 bases from J, with 15 bases between. The DNA of the CDR3 is TGTGCCAGCAGTCAACATGACATGAGAGGCTACACCTTC. It encodes CASSQHDMRGYTF.

The chain joins TRBV3-1 (or the pseudogene TRBV3-2) to TRBJ1-4; TRBD1 might be the D (5 bases). V was shortened by 6 bases and J by 10 bases, with 12 bases between the two germline ends. Looked up from germline, CDR1 is LGHDT and CDR2 is YNNKEL (reference sequence). The CDR3 length is 12 residues. In nucleotides, the CDR3 is TGTGCCAGCAGTTCCGACGGGGGAAAACTGTTTTTT. This translates into CASSSDGGKLFF.

The chain recombines TRBV30 with TRBJ1-2, with TRBD1 identical over 12 bases. The trim removed 2 bases at V and 4 bases at J, leaving 2 bases unmatched. Germline loops: CDR1 GTSNPN, CDR2 SVGIG (reference sequence). The CDR3 contains 14 residues. The CDR3 DNA reads as TGTGCCTGGAGTTCGGGACAGGGGGCCTATGGCTACACCTTC. Translated, it gives CAWSSGQGAYGYTF.